One and the same sample provided the 6 T cell receptor beta chains below, sequenced in a study of T cell changes during pregnancy in multiple sclerosis. Only in-frame clones appear in the TCRdb table, and some are missing; sequencing was by immunoSEQ multiplex PCR. The sample has around 65,000 clones, about nine tenths seen once. Sequenced material: peripheral blood, taken in the first trimester of pregnancy. The receptors come from a female donor in good health, enrolled as a control in a pregnancy study.

The chain couples TRBV10-3 to TRBJ1-6; 11 bases are a match to TRBD1. Trimming removed 10 bases from V and 4 bases from J; junction bases left unmatched: 6. The CDR3 consists of 15 residues. Germline CDR1 is ENHRY and CDR2 is SYGVKD. CDR3 loop: CATQGQGAYNSPLHF. CDR3 nucleotide sequence: TGTGCCACCCAAGGACAGGGGGCTTATAATTCACCCCTCCACTTT.

This clone was seen once. This chain uses TRBV27 with TRBJ2-7; D ambiguous. This CDR3 is built from 14 residues. With 4 bases removed from V and 3 bases from J, the gap between germline ends came to 13 bases. The germline CDR1 and CDR2 sequences are MNHEY and SMNVEV (reference sequence). CDR3 sequence (DNA): TGTGCCAGCAGTTCGAGAGAGCGTAACTACGAGCAGTACTTC. Its translation is CASSSRERNYEQYF.

The V and J genes are TRBV2 and TRBJ1-2, with D tentatively TRBD1 (6 bases). The CDR3 has 13 amino acids. Trimming took 6 bases from V and 2 from J, leaving 10 bases between them. Germline CDR1 is SNHLY and CDR2 is FYNNEI. Written as DNA, the CDR3 is TGTGCCAGCAGATTAGGACAGAACTATGGCTACACCTTC. Translated, it gives CASRLGQNYGYTF.

The rearrangement uses TRBV28 and TRBJ2-2; a weak D match, TRBD1 (6 bases). The germline V gene encodes CDR1 MDHEN and CDR2 SYDVKM. The CDR3 covers 15 residues. Trimming removed 6 bases from V and 0 bases from J, with 11 bases in between. DNA for the CDR3: TGTGCCAGCAGAACCGGGACAACGAACACCGGGGAGCTGTTTTTT. This gives the protein CASRTGTTNTGELFF.

The chain recombines TRBV5-5 with TRBJ2-3; 12 bases match TRBD2. The CDR3 is made up of 14 amino acids. Germline CDR1 reads SGHKS; CDR2 reads YYEKEE (reference sequence). After removal of 6 bases from V and 2 bases from J, the junction contained 1 base not matched to a gene. The CDR3 sequence: CASTSGGATDTQYF. DNA of the CDR3: TGTGCCAGCACTAGCGGGGGGGCCACAGATACGCAGTATTTT.

This chain links TRBV28 with TRBJ1-5; no clear D gene. The germline V gene encodes CDR1 MDHEN and CDR2 SYDVKM. Trimming stripped 4 bases from V and 5 bases from J, with 3 bases between. This CDR3 contains 11 residues. The CDR3 DNA sequence: TGTGCCAGCAGTTCAGATCAGCCCCAGCATTTT. It specifies CASSSDQPQHF.